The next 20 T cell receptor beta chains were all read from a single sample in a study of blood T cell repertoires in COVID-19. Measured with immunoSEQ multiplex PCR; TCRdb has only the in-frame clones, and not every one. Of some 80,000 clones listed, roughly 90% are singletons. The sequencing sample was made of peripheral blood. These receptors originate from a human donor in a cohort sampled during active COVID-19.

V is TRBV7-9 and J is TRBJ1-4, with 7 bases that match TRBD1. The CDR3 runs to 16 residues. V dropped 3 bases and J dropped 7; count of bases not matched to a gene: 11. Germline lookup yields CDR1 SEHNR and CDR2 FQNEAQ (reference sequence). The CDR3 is CASSFAYRGRGEKLFF. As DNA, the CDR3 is TGTGCCAGCAGCTTTGCCTACAGGGGTCGAGGTGAAAAACTGTTTTTT.

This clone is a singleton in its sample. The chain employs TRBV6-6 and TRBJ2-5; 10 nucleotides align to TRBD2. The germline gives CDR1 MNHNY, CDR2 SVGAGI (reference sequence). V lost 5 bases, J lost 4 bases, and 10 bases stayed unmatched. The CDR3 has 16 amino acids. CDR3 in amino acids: CASSRGASGRRETQYF. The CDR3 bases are TGTGCCAGCAGTCGAGGGGCTAGCGGGAGAAGAGAGACCCAGTACTTC.

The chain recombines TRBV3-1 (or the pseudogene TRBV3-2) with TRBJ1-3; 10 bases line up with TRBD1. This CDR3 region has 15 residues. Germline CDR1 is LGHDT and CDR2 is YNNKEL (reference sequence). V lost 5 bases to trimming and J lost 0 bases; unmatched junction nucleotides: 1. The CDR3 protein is CASSGTGVSGNTIYF. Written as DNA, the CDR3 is TGTGCCAGCAGCGGGACAGGGGTCTCTGGAAACACCATATATTTT.

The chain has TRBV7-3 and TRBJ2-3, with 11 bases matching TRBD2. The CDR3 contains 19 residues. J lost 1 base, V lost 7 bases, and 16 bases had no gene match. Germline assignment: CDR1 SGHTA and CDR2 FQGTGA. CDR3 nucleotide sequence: TGTGCCAGCACCCCACTGGGCCAGGCTAGCGGGAGGCGCACAGATACGCAGTATTTT. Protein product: CASTPLGQASGRRTDTQYF. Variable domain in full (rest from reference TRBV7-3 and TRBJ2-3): GAGVSQTPSNKVTEKGKYVELRCDPISGHTALYWYRQSLGQGPEFLIYFQGTGAADDSGLPNDRFFAVRPEGSVSTLKIQRTERGDSAVYLCASTPLGQASGRRTDTQYFGPGTRLTVL.

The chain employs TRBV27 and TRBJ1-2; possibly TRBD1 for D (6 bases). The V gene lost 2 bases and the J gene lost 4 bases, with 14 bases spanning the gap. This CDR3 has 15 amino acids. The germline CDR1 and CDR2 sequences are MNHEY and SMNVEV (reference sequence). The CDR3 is CASSLGAGVSYGYTF. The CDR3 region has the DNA TGTGCCAGCAGTTTAGGGGCAGGGGTTAGCTATGGCTACACCTTC.

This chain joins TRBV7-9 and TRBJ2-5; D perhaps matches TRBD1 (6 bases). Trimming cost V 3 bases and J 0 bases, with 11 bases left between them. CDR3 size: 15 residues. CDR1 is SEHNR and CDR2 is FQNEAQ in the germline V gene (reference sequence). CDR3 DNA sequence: TGTGCCAGCAGCTTCCCAGGGGCCCACCAAGAGACCCAGTACTTC. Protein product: CASSFPGAHQETQYF.

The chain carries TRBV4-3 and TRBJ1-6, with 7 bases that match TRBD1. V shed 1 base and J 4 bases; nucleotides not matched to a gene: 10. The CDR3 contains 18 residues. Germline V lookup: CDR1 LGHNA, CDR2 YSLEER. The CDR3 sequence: CASSQALYTGQYNSPLHF. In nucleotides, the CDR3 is TGCGCCAGCAGCCAAGCCCTTTATACGGGACAGTATAATTCACCCCTCCACTTT.

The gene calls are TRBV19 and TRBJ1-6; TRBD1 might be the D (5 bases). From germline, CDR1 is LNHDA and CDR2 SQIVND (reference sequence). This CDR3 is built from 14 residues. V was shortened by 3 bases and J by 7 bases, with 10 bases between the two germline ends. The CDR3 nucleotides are TGTGCCAGTAGTATCTCGGACAAAAATTCACCCCTCCACTTT. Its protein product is CASSISDKNSPLHF.

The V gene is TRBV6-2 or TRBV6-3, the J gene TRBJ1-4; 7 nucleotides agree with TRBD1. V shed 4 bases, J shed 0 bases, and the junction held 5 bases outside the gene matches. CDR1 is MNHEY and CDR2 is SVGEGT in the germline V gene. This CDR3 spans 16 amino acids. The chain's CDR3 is CASSSRQGPTNEKLFF. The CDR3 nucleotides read TGTGCCAGCAGTTCTCGACAGGGCCCAACTAATGAAAAACTGTTTTTT.

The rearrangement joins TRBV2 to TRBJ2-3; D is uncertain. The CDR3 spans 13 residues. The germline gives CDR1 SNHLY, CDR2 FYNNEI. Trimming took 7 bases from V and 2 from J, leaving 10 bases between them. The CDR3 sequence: CASKIGVTDTQYF. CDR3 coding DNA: TGTGCCAGCAAAATAGGAGTCACAGATACGCAGTATTTT.

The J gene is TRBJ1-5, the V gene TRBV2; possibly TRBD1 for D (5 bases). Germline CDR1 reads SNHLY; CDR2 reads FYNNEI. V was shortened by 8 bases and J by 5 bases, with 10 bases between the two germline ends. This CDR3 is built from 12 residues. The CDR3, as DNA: TGTGCCAGCGGCAGGGTCGATCAGCCCCAGCATTTT. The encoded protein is CASGRVDQPQHF.

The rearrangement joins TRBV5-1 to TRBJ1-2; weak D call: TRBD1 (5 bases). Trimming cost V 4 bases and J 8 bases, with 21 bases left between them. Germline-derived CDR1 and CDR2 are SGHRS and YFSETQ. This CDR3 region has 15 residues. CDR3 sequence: CASSAGLPLTGGYTF. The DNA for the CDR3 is TGCGCCAGCAGCGCGGGACTGCCGTTGACTGGAGGCTACACCTTC.

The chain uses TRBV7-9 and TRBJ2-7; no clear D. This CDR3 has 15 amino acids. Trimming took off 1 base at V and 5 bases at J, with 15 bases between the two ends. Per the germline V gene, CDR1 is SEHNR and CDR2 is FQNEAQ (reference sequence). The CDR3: CASSLVGTQEDEQYF. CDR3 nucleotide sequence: TGTGCCAGCAGCTTAGTGGGCACCCAGGAAGACGAGCAGTACTTC.

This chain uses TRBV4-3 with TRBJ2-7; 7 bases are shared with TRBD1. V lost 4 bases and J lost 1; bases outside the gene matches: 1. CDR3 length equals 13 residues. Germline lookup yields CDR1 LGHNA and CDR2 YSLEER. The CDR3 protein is CASSRDRSYEQYF. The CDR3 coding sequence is TGCGCCAGCAGCCGGGACAGATCCTACGAGCAGTACTTC.

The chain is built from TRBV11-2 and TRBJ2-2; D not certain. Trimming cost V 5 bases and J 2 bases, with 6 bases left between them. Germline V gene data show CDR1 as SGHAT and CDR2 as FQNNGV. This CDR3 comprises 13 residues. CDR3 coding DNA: TGTGCCAGCAGCCCTACCAACACCGGGGAGCTGTTTTTT. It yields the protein CASSPTNTGELFF.

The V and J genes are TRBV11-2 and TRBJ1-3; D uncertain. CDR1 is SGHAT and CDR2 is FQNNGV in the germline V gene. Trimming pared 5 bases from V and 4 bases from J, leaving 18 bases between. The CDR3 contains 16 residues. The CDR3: CASSTSPGKKGNTIYF. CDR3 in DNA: TGTGCCAGCAGCACCTCCCCGGGTAAAAAAGGAAACACCATATATTTT.

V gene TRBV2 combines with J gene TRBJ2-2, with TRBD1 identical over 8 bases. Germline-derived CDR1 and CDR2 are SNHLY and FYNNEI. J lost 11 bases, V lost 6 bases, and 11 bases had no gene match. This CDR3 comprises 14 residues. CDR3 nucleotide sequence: TGTGCCAGCAGGTCGACAGGGGAGTCTGGAGAGCTGTTTTTT. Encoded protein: CASRSTGESGELFF.

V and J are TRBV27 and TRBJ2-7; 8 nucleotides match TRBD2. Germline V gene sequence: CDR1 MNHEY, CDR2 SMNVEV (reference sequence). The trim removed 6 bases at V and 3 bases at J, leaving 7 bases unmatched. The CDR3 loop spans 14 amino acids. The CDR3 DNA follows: TGTGCCAGCAGCCGTAGCGGGGTTCTCTACGAGCAGTACTTC. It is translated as CASSRSGVLYEQYF.

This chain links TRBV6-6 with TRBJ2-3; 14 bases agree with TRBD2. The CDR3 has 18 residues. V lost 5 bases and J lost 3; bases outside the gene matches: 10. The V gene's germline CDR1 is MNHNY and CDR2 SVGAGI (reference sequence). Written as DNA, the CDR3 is TGTGCCAGCAGTCCCCCCCCAGGACTAGCGGGAGGAACAGATACGCAGTATTTT. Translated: CASSPPPGLAGGTDTQYF.

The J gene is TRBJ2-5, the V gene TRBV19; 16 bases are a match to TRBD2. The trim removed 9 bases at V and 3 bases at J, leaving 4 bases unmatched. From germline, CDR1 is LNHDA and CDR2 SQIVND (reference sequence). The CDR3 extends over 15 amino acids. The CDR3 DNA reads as TGTGCCAGGCTAGGGACTAGCGGGGGGGAAGAGACCCAGTACTTC. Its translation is CARLGTSGGEETQYF.